The 9 T cell receptor beta chains listed next were all sequenced from one sample in a study of T cells after yellow fever vaccination. TCRdb reprocessed the 5' RACE reads via MiXCR and lists one record per CDR3 protein. The sample consists of fewer than 450,000 distinct CDR3 sequences, approximately 3.9% of them appearing once. This material consisted of PBMCs, taken 5 days after the yellow fever booster vaccination. These receptors all come from a man aged 18 to 30 who received the YFV17D yellow fever vaccine.

This clonotype was counted a few times. The chain joins TRBV20-1 to TRBJ2-3; D is uncertain. Germline V gene lookup returns CDR1 DFQATT and CDR2 SNEGSKA (reference sequence). The CDR3 is made up of 14 amino acids. V gave up 0 bases and J gave up 4 bases, with 11 bases separating them. The CDR3 here is CSARDPVPADTQYF. The CDR3 region has the DNA TGCAGTGCTAGAGATCCCGTCCCCGCAGATACGCAGTATTTT.

This clonotype was counted ten times or more. J is TRBJ1-1 and V is TRBV14; D is uncertain. This CDR3 region has 12 residues. Trimming removed 4 bases from V and 7 bases from J, with 10 bases in between. Germline CDR1 is SGHDN and CDR2 is FVKESK. The CDR3 loop is CASSPEGGEAFF. CDR3 sequence (DNA): TGTGCCAGCAGCCCAGAGGGAGGTGAAGCTTTCTTT.

This clonotype has just a few counts. The gene calls are TRBV7-8 and TRBJ1-5; tentatively, D is TRBD1 (5 bases). The germline V and J ends were trimmed by 4 bases and 7 bases, with 20 bases remaining between them. Looked up from germline, CDR1 is SGHVS and CDR2 is FQNEAQ. The CDR3 runs 16 residues. This chain's CDR3 is CASSSWTQGPSQPQHF. The CDR3 DNA is TGTGCCAGCAGCTCCTGGACCCAGGGTCCTTCCCAGCCCCAGCATTTT. Complete variable domain (other parts from reference TRBV7-8 and TRBJ1-5): GAGVSQSPRYKVAKRGQDVALRCDPISGHVSLFWYQQALGQGPEFLTYFQNEAQLDKSGLPSDRFFAERPEGSVSTLKIQRTQQEDSAVYLCASSSWTQGPSQPQHFGDGTRLSIL.

This clonotype was detected ten times or more. The chain is built from TRBV5-1 and TRBJ1-1; no reliable D call. Germline assignment: CDR1 SGHRS and CDR2 YFSETQ. V was clipped by 3 bases and J by 10 bases, with 22 bases between them. This CDR3 has 15 residues. CDR3 region: CASSSEGSVGRTAFF. CDR3 nucleotides: TGCGCCAGCAGCTCCGAGGGCAGCGTCGGACGTACAGCTTTCTTT.

The rearrangement uses TRBV7-7 and TRBJ1-6; TRBD1 might be the D (5 bases). The V gene lost 5 bases and the J gene lost 1 base, with 12 bases spanning the gap. CDR1 and CDR2 (germline): SSHAT, FNYEAQ (reference sequence). The CDR3 contains 16 residues. The CDR3 DNA reads TGTGCCAGCAGCGGGGGGGAGGCGTCCTATAATTCACCCCTCCACTTT. Translating it yields CASSGGEASYNSPLHF.

This clonotype was found many times. The V and J genes are TRBV12-3 or TRBV12-4 and TRBJ1-5; the D gene is possibly TRBD1 (6 bases). This CDR3 has 14 amino acids. The V and J ends lost 8 bases and 6 bases respectively, with 17 bases between them. The DNA of the CDR3 is TGTGCCAGCTGCCGTCTGGGGGCCGGTCAGCCCCAGCATTTT. Translating it yields CASCRLGAGQPQHF.

This clonotype was picked up many times. This rearrangement joins TRBV15 to TRBJ2-3, with 9 bases aligning to TRBD2. This CDR3 has 17 residues. CDR1 and CDR2 (germline): LNHNV, YYDKDF (reference sequence). Unmatched junction bases numbered 7, after V lost 1 base and J lost 2 bases. The CDR3 protein is CATSRGRSGGTTDTQYF. CDR3 nucleotide sequence: TGTGCCACCAGCAGAGGGAGGAGCGGGGGGACCACAGATACGCAGTATTTT.

The V and J genes are TRBV20-1 and TRBJ1-2; 9 nucleotides agree with TRBD1. CDR1 DFQATT and CDR2 SNEGSKA come from the germline V gene (reference sequence). V shed 6 bases, J shed 4 bases, and the junction held 6 bases outside the gene matches. This CDR3 has 13 amino acids. CDR3 amino acids: CSATDRGTYGYTF. DNA of the CDR3: TGCAGTGCAACGGACAGGGGAACCTATGGCTACACCTTC.

This clonotype was recorded many times. This chain joins TRBV4-3 and TRBJ2-2; TRBD1 is a possible D gene (5 bases). V dropped 0 bases and J dropped 0 bases, with 17 bases sitting between them. CDR3 length: 19 residues. Germline CDR1 is LGHNA and CDR2 is YSLEER. The CDR3 DNA reads TGCGCCAGCAGCCAAGAAAGGGTGGACGACAGAGCGAACACCGGGGAGCTGTTTTTT. Translating gives CASSQERVDDRANTGELFF.